A single sample gave rise to the 8 T cell receptor beta chains below, sequenced in a study of cytomegalovirus exposure and HLA in healthy donors. The PCR employed 60 Vbeta primers together with 13 Jbeta primers. Clones were sequenced by immunoSEQ multiplex PCR, and TCRdb holds only the in-frame ones, with some missing. Of over 150,000 clones listed, 80% are singletons. The sample consisted of PBMCs. These receptors all come from a man aged 25-45 years in good health and CMV-seropositive.

The J gene is TRBJ2-7, the V gene TRBV5-1; 9 bases are shared with TRBD1. Germline loops: CDR1 SGHRS, CDR2 YFSETQ. The CDR3 spans 13 residues. After removal of 3 bases from V and 7 bases from J, the junction contained 5 bases not matched to a gene. CDR3 in amino acids: CASSSGQGGEQYF. DNA for the CDR3: TGCGCCAGCAGCTCGGGACAGGGAGGGGAGCAGTACTTC.

V gene TRBV12-5 combines with J gene TRBJ1-5, with 8 bases aligning to TRBD1. Germline CDR1 and CDR2: LGHNT and FRNRAP. This CDR3 is 16 amino acids long. With V trimmed by 0 bases and J by 6 bases, 7 bases remained unmatched. The CDR3 DNA reads TGTGCTAGTGGTTTGGTACAGGGGGACGTTTTTCAGCCCCAGCATTTT. Protein sequence: CASGLVQGDVFQPQHF.

This clone came up once. The chain uses TRBV5-1 and TRBJ2-1; TRBD2 matches at 11 bases. Germline V lookup: CDR1 SGHRS, CDR2 YFSETQ. Trimming removed 5 bases from V and 7 bases from J; junction bases left unmatched: 11. This CDR3 contains 16 residues. CDR3 nucleotides: TGCGCCAGCAGACCTCAACTAGCGGGAGTTTGGAATGAGCAGTTCTTC. Protein: CASRPQLAGVWNEQFF.

The chain joins TRBV7-2 to TRBJ1-2; D unclear. CDR3 length: 14 amino acids. V was pared by 5 bases and J by 1 base, with 11 bases between. Germline CDR1 and CDR2: SGHTA and FQGNSA. In nucleotides, the CDR3 is TGTGCCAGCAGCCCCGTAACGGTTAACTATGGCTACACCTTC. It encodes CASSPVTVNYGYTF.

CDR3 nucleotides: TGCGCCAGCAGCTTGGGGCAGGGGGCGCGGGATACGCAGTATTTT. Its translation is CASSLGQGARDTQYF. The chain employs TRBV5-1 and TRBJ2-3; 8 nucleotides line up with TRBD1. The germline CDR1 and CDR2 sequences are SGHRS and YFSETQ. V shed 0 bases, J shed 6 bases, and the junction held 6 bases outside the gene matches. CDR3 length equals 15 residues.

The chain recombines TRBV11-3 with TRBJ2-7; TRBD2 aligns across 7 bases. V trimming: 6 bases; J trimming: 4 bases; junction bases outside the gene matches: 12. This CDR3 has 15 amino acids. Germline lookup yields CDR1 SGHNT and CDR2 YENEEA. CDR3 amino acids: CASSQDPSGVYEQYF. The CDR3, as DNA: TGTGCCAGCAGTCAGGACCCTAGCGGAGTATACGAGCAGTACTTC.

The chain uses TRBV4-1 and TRBJ2-7, with a tentative D call TRBD2 (6 bases). With 0 bases removed from V and 3 bases from J, the gap between germline ends came to 18 bases. This CDR3 has 17 amino acids. The germline CDR1 and CDR2 sequences are MGHRA and YSYEKL. The CDR3 spells CASSQDWSGASGYEQYF. DNA for the CDR3: TGCGCCAGCAGCCAAGATTGGTCGGGAGCTAGTGGCTACGAGCAGTACTTC.

The chain couples TRBV5-6 to TRBJ1-4, with 8 bases aligning to TRBD1. Germline-derived CDR1 and CDR2 are SGHDT and YYEEEE. CDR3 size: 15 residues. The V gene end was trimmed by 4 bases and the J gene end by 11 bases; junction bases not matched to a gene: 13. The CDR3 DNA reads TGTGCCAGCAGCGTGACAGGGGATACGTTGGCGAAACTGTTTTTT. Its translation: CASSVTGDTLAKLFF.